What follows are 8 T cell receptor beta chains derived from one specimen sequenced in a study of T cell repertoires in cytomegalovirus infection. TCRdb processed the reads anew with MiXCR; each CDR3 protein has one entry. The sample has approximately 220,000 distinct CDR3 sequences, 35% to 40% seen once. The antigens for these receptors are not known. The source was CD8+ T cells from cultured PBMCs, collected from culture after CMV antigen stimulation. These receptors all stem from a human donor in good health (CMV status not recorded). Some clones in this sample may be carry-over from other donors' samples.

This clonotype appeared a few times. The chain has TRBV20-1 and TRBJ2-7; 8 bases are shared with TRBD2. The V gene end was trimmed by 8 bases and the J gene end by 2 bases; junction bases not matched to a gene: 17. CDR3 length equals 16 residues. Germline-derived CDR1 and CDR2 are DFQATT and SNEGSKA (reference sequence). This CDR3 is CSFLLNEAGATYEQYF. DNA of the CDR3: TGCAGTTTTCTCCTGAACGAAGCGGGAGCGACCTACGAGCAGTACTTC.

The CDR3: CASTVGHEQFF. Here the CDR3 DNA reads TGTGCCAGTACCGTAGGGCATGAGCAGTTCTTC. The chain joins TRBV19 to TRBJ2-1, with no clear D. V lost 7 bases and J 8 bases, leaving 9 bases between the germline ends. The V gene's germline CDR1 is LNHDA and CDR2 SQIVND (reference sequence). This CDR3 region has 11 residues.

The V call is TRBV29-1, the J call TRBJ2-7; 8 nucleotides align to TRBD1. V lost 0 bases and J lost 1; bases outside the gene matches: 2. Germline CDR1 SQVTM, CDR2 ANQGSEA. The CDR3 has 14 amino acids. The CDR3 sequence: CSVEDRDRSYEQYF. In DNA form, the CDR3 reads TGCAGCGTTGAAGACCGGGACAGGTCCTACGAGCAGTACTTC.

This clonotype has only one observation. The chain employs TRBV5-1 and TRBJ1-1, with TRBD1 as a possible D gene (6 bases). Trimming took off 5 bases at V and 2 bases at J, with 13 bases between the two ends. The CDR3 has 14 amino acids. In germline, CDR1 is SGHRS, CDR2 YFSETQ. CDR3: CASSLTGKNTEAFF. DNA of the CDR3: TGCGCCAGCAGTTTAACAGGGAAAAACACTGAAGCTTTCTTT.

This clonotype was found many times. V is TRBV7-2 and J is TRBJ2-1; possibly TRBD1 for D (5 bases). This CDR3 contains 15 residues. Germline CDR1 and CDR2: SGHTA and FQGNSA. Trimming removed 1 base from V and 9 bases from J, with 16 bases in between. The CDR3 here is CASSLGGSVPGEQFF. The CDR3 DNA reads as TGTGCCAGCAGCTTAGGGGGCAGCGTGCCTGGTGAGCAGTTCTTC.

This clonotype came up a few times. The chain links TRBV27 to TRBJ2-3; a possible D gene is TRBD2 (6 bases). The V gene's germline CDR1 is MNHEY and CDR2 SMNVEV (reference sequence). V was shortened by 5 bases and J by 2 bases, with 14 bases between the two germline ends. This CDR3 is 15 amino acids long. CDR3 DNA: TGTGCCAGCAGTGAGCTTAGCGGCCCCACAGATACGCAGTATTTT. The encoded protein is CASSELSGPTDTQYF.

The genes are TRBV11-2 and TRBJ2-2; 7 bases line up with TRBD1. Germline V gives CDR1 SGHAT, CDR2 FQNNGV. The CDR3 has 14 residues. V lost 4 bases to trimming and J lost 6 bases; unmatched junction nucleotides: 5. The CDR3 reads CASSWTGRPGELFF. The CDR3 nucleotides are TGTGCCAGCAGCTGGACAGGTCGACCCGGGGAGCTGTTTTTT.

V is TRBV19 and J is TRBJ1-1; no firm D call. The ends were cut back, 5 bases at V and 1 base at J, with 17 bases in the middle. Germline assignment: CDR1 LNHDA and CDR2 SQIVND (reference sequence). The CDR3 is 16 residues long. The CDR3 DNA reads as TGTGCCAGTAGTCTACGGCCCGGCCCGAGGAACACTGAAGCTTTCTTT. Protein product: CASSLRPGPRNTEAFF.